This entry concerns a single T cell receptor (beta chain). The CDR3 totals 16 residues. CDR1 SGHRS and CDR2 YFSETQ come from the germline V gene. The ends were cut back, 3 bases at V and 2 bases at J, with 18 bases in the middle. TCRdb's table, derived via immunoSEQ multiplex PCR, lists solely in-frame clones and lacks some. The table shows some 1,400,000 clones, with around 95% occurring only once. The entry originates in a study of shared clonotypes between healthy human individuals. Across the whole study: Per donor, CD8 memory used one plate, CD8 naive used two, CD4 memory used three and CD4 naive used three.

Sequenced input: naive CD4+ T cells sorted from blood. Subset reported: CD45RA+ positively selected. The chain employs TRBV5-1 and TRBJ2-7; D is possibly TRBD1 (6 bases). The TCR was taken from a man between 25 and 39 years old in good health. This CDR3 reads CASSYSPGDATYEQYF. CDR3 coding DNA: TGCGCCAGCAGCTACTCTCCAGGGGATGCTACCTACGAGCAGTACTTC.